This passage covers 5 T cell receptor beta chains from one sample sequenced in a study of CD8+CD57+ T cells in acquired aplastic anemia. Researchers used genomic DNA as the template to profile TCR beta VDJ and CDR3. A single record per CDR3 protein comes from TCRdb applying MiXCR to the reads. The data hold 250,000 to 300,000 distinct CDR3 sequences, with 50% to 65% observed a single time. It was patients with CD8+CD57+ cell expansion by flow cytometry who were chosen for sequencing. The specimen was sorted CD4+, CD8+, or CD8+CD57+ T cells (not recorded which) from PBMCs. The source is a human donor with aplastic anemia.

V and J are TRBV7-8 and TRBJ2-6; TRBD2 matches at 7 bases. Per the germline V gene, CDR1 is SGHVS and CDR2 is FQNEAQ. Trimming cost V 5 bases and J 1 base; bases outside gene matches: 11. This CDR3 has 18 amino acids. The CDR3 region is CASSPMAGRASGANVLTF. The CDR3 nucleotides read TGTGCCAGCAGCCCCATGGCGGGGAGGGCGTCTGGGGCCAACGTCCTGACTTTC.

V is TRBV20-1 and J is TRBJ1-1; D possibly corresponds to TRBD1 (6 bases). The ends were cut back, 1 base at V and 4 bases at J, with 22 bases in the middle. Germline lookup yields CDR1 DFQATT and CDR2 SNEGSKA (reference sequence). The CDR3 consists of 17 residues. The CDR3 sequence: CSARGGGESVSATEAFF. CDR3 nucleotides: TGCAGTGCTAGAGGGGGGGGCGAAAGTGTTTCGGCCACTGAAGCTTTCTTT.

V is TRBV24-1 and J is TRBJ1-5, with 12 positions matching TRBD1. The V gene end was trimmed by 4 bases and the J gene end by 7 bases; junction bases not matched to a gene: 7. Germline V gene data show CDR1 as KGHDR and CDR2 as SFDVKD. The CDR3 is made up of 16 amino acids. The CDR3 coding sequence is TGTGCCACCAGTGACCCGGGGACAGGGGGCGACCAGCCCCAGCATTTT. Its translation is CATSDPGTGGDQPQHF.

This clonotype was seen ten or more times. This rearrangement joins TRBV9 to TRBJ2-3, with D tentatively TRBD1 (6 bases). Per the germline V gene, CDR1 is SGDLS and CDR2 is YYNGEE. The CDR3 runs to 17 residues. The V gene lost 3 bases and the J gene lost 0 bases, with 17 bases spanning the gap. The DNA for the CDR3 is TGTGCCAGCAGCGCCCAACAGGGTCCCTCTAGCACAGATACGCAGTATTTT. Translating gives CASSAQQGPSSTDTQYF. The entire variable domain, with the rest obtained from reference TRBV9 and TRBJ2-3, is as follows: DSGVTQTPKHLITATGQRVTLRCSPRSGDLSVYWYQQSLDQGLQFLIQYYNGEERAKGNILERFSAQQFPDLHSELNLSSLELGDSALYFCASSAQQGPSSTDTQYFGPGTRLTVL.

Turning to this clonotype: Lacking the conserved final phenylalanine or tryptophan, this CDR3 likely reflects a read error. The chain uses TRBV30 and TRBJ2-5; 8 bases match TRBD2. The CDR3 extends over 16 amino acids. V lost 0 bases and J lost 5; bases outside the gene matches: 11. Germline assignment: CDR1 GTSNPN and CDR2 SVGIG (reference sequence). CDR3 residues: CAWSVGVLAGKETQYL. For the CDR3, the DNA is TGTGCCTGGAGTGTAGGGGTGTTAGCGGGAAAGGAGACCCAGTACCTC.